This T cell receptor (beta chain) was identified during a study of shared clonotypes between healthy human individuals. Study-wide findings and caveats: On the whole, naive subsets had larger estimated richness than memory subsets had. It was anticipated that sequencing depth would influence how many clonotypes donors shared.

Naive CD8 cells comprised CD45RO-negative, CCR7-positively selected cells, excluding terminally differentiated effector memory CD45RA+ cells. Generated by immunoSEQ multiplex PCR, the TCRdb table keeps only in-frame clones and is missing some. This table has 450,000 to 700,000 clones, less than 97% appearing once. The germline CDR1 and CDR2 sequences are SNHLY and FYNNEI. The CDR3 extends over 17 amino acids. V shed 5 bases, J shed 7 bases, and the junction held 12 bases outside the gene matches. Worth noting for this clone: The antigen is undetermined.

The TCR sequence derives from a woman aged 25-40 years in good health. The chain is built from TRBV2 and TRBJ2-1; 12 bases agree with TRBD2. Sequenced sample: naive CD8+ T cells sorted from blood. Written as DNA, the CDR3 is TGTGCCAGCAGTAACCGACTAGCGGGAGAAGAGGGAAATGAGCAGTTCTTC. Its protein is CASSNRLAGEEGNEQFF.